This T cell receptor (beta chain) appears in the sequencing data of a study of cytomegalovirus exposure and HLA in healthy donors. Study-wide findings and caveats: A later analysis reportedly found that, within productive TCRs, an Asian-associated ancestry cluster had fewer N-insertions than the mean observed across the 666 donors. Some TCR beta chains (more than 150 of them) were listed as cytomegalovirus-associated. Earlier analysis yielded a pattern in which most TCR beta V segments were productive about 90% or about 30% of the time.

J lost 4 bases, V lost 3 bases, and 11 bases had no gene match. CDR1 is SGDLS and CDR2 is YYNGEE in the germline V gene. This CDR3 spans 18 amino acids. Vbeta (60) and Jbeta (13) primers were used in the PCR. Using immunoSEQ multiplex PCR, the repertoire was profiled, and TCRdb retains in-frame clones only, with some absent. Of roughly 150,000 clones listed, roughly 80% are singletons. With respect to this clone: The antigen is unknown.

The specimen was PBMCs. This chain joins TRBV9 and TRBJ2-3; 13 nucleotides align to TRBD2. This clonotype was obtained from a male donor in good health and CMV-seropositive. CDR3 amino acids: CASSEKPGLAGMADTQYF. Here the CDR3 DNA reads TGTGCCAGCAGCGAAAAGCCGGGACTAGCGGGAATGGCAGATACGCAGTATTTT.